The clone carrying this T cell receptor beta chain was counted many times. The antigen is not known. Uncontrolled infection, other autoimmune disease, pregnancy or lactation excluded patients. Initially, at the first diagnosis of hyperthyroidism and before any ophthalmopathy symptoms, blood was sampled. This sample is drawn from a study of T cells in Graves' hyperthyroidism and ophthalmopathy. Study conclusions and caveats: Expanded thyroid clonotypes (above 0.001) were mostly also found in blood.

From germline, CDR1 is LGHDT and CDR2 YNNKEL (reference sequence). This CDR3 region has 13 residues. V was pared by 6 bases and J by 3 bases, with 11 bases between. The source material, RNA transcripts, was used to amplify TCR beta CDR3 regions. The study used the HTBI primer set for a first-round RT-PCR of the TCR CDR3. TCRdb re-called the multiplex PCR reads through MiXCR, storing one row per CDR3 protein. The data hold fewer than 900,000 distinct CDR3 sequences, with over 15% observed a single time. The chain links TRBV3-1 to TRBJ1-1; D ambiguous. Sequences were obtained from blood. The receptor was derived from a woman in her 50s with Graves' hyperthyroidism that later progressed to Graves' ophthalmopathy. CDR3: CASSPQWDTEAFF. As DNA, the CDR3 is TGTGCCAGCAGTCCCCAGTGGGACACTGAAGCTTTCTTT.